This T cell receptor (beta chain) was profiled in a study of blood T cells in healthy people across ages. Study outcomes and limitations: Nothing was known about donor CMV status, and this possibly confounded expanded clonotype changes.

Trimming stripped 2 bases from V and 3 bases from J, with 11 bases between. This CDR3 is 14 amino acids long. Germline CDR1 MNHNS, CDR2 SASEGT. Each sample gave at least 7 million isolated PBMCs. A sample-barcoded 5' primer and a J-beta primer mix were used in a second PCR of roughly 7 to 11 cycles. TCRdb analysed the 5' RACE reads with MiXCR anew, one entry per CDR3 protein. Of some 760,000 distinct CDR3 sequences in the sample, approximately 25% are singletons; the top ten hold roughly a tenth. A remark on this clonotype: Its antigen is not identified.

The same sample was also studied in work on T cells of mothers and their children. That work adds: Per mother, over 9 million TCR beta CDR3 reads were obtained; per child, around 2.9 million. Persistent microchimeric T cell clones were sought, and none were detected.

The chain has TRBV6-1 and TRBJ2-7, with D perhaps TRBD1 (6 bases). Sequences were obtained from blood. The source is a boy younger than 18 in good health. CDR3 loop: CASSENTGSYEQYF. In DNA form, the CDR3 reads TGTGCCAGCAGTGAAAACACAGGGAGCTACGAGCAGTACTTC.